This is a list of T cell receptor beta chains from one sample in a study of CD8 T cells in ankylosing spondylitis. From the 5' RACE reads, TCRdb called clonotypes with MiXCR, one entry per CDR3 protein. The repertoire has about 540,000 distinct CDR3 sequences, 10% to 15% of them found once; the top ten carry about 6.8%. The material sequenced was blood, either unsorted or a sorted T cell fraction (not recorded which). The receptors come from a male donor with ankylosing spondylitis. Each CDR3 is given with its conserved first and last residue. A D gene is named only where the DNA matches it firmly. Some rows have no size entry. The others give once, few or many, or a class for an expanded clone.

>TRBJ1-2|.|TRBV3-1|.
TGTGCCAGCAGCCCCGGGATTAACTATGGCTACACCTTC
CASSPGINYGYTF
>TRBJ1-1|TRBD1|TRBV10-3|few
TGTGCCATCAGTGATTTGGACAGGGTTGCCTTCATGAACACTGAAGCTTTCTTT
CAISDLDRVAFMNTEAFF
>TRBJ2-1|.|TRBV20-1|many
TGCAGTGCTATCCGGGTCAGCTCCTACAATGAGCAGTTCTTC
CSAIRVSSYNEQFF
>TRBJ2-7|TRBD1|TRBV3-1|.
TGTGCCAGCAGCCACTCAGTGGACAGGTCCCAGGACGAGCAGTACTTC
CASSHSVDRSQDEQYF
>TRBJ1-2|TRBD1|TRBV7-2|.
TGTGCCAGCAGCTTAGGGGACAGACCCCTCTATGGCTACACCTTC
CASSLGDRPLYGYTF
>TRBJ1-2|TRBD1|TRBV7-2|few
TGTGCCAGCAGCTCAAGTGGGACAGACTATGGCTACACCTTC
CASSSSGTDYGYTF
>TRBJ2-1|.|TRBV15|.
TGTGCCACCAGCAGAAGTTCCAGGTACAATGAGCAGTTCTTC
CATSRSSRYNEQFF
>TRBJ2-3|.|TRBV30|few
TGTGCCTGGAGCCGGGCTAGTTATCAGGATACGCAGTATTTT
CAWSRASYQDTQYF
>TRBJ2-1|.|TRBV5-1|few
TGCGCCAGCAGAAATAGGCCCATCAATGAGCAGTTCTTC
CASRNRPINEQFF
>TRBJ1-1|.|TRBV7-9|many
TGTGCCAGCAGCATCGCCGGGGGCACTGAAGCTTTCTTT
CASSIAGGTEAFF
>TRBJ2-2|TRBD2|TRBV24-1|few
TGTGCCACCAGTGACCCGGGACTAGGATCCGGGGAGCTGTTTTTT
CATSDPGLGSGELFF
>TRBJ1-6|TRBD1|TRBV7-8|.
TGTGCCAGTGGTAGGACAGGGAATTCACCCCTCCACTTT
CASGRTGNSPLHF
>TRBJ2-5|.|TRBV28|many
TGTGCCAGCAGTTTATCCGGGGGTCAAGAGACCCAGTACTTC
CASSLSGGQETQYF
>TRBJ1-1|.|TRBV12-3/TRBV12-4|few
TGTGCCAGCAGAACAGACTTCACTGAAGCTTTCTTT
CASRTDFTEAFF
>TRBJ2-6|.|TRBV11-2|.
TGTGCCAGCAGCCCTTCCTCTGGGGCCAACGTCCTGACTTTC
CASSPSSGANVLTF
>TRBJ1-6|.|TRBV3-1|few
TGTGCCAGCAGCCAAGTTACGGGAGGGGGATCACCCCTCCACTTT
CASSQVTGGGSPLHF
>TRBJ1-4|TRBD1|TRBV5-1|many
TGCGCCAGCACCCTAAACCCGGGACAGGACCTTACAAGGGAAAAACTGTTTTTT
CASTLNPGQDLTREKLFF
>TRBJ2-3|TRBD2|TRBV5-1|few
TGCGCCAGCAGCTGGGGGGGTATCGGCACAGATACGCAGTATTTT
CASSWGGIGTDTQYF
>TRBJ2-7|.|TRBV7-2|.
TGTGCCAGCAGCTTCTCGGGGGCGGGCCACGAGCAGTACTTC
CASSFSGAGHEQYF
>TRBJ2-1|TRBD2|TRBV12-3/TRBV12-4|.
TGTGCCAGCAGTTTGGCGGGAGCGGGTTCCTACAATGAGCAGTTCTTC
CASSLAGAGSYNEQFF
>TRBJ2-7|.|TRBV30|.
TGTGCCTGGAGTAGGTGGGGGGCCTACGAGCAGTACTTC
CAWSRWGAYEQYF
>TRBJ1-2|TRBD1|TRBV3-1|.
TGTGCCAGCAGCCAAGGGGACAGGGATTCTAACTATGGCTACACCTTC
CASSQGDRDSNYGYTF
>TRBJ2-1|TRBD2|TRBV3-1|many
TGTGCCAGCAGCCAGCGGACTAGCGGGAGAGGTAATGAGCAGTTCTTC
CASSQRTSGRGNEQFF
>TRBJ2-3|.|TRBV10-1|few
TGCGCCAGCAGTGACGGGTCGGCTAGCGACAAAGATACGCAGTATTTT
CASSDGSASDKDTQYF
>TRBJ1-1|.|TRBV20-1|.
TGCAGTGCCGAGGGACGGAACACTGAAGCTTTCTTT
CSAEGRNTEAFF
>TRBJ2-7|TRBD2|TRBV2|.
TGTGCCAGCAGGGTAGCGGGTGTCTACGAGCAGTACTTC
CASRVAGVYEQYF
>TRBJ2-2|TRBD2|TRBV14|few
TGTGCCAGCAGCCACGCTGGACTAGCGCTGTTTTTT
CASSHAGLALFF
>TRBJ2-3|TRBD1|TRBV5-1|.
TGCGCCAGCAGCGGGGACAGGGGAAGGACGCAGTATTTT
CASSGDRGRTQYF
>TRBJ2-1|.|TRBV21-1|few
TGTGCCAGCAGCAAAAGTTTGGGAACAGGGGAGGGCTACAATGAGCAGTTCTTC
CASSKSLGTGEGYNEQFF
>TRBJ1-2|.|TRBV2|few
TGTGCCACCTCGGACTATGGCTACACCTTC
CATSDYGYTF
>TRBJ1-3|TRBD1|TRBV12-3/TRBV12-4|many
TGTGCCAGCAGTTCGACAGGGGCTGGAAACACCATATATTTT
CASSSTGAGNTIYF
>TRBJ2-5|.|TRBV24-1|many
TGTGCCACCAGTGGTGACAGAAACCTCCAAGAGACCCAGTACTTC
CATSGDRNLQETQYF
>TRBJ2-3|.|TRBV12-3/TRBV12-4|many
TGTGCCAGCAGATCTCCGGATAATACGCAGTATTTT
CASRSPDNTQYF
>TRBJ2-7|TRBD1|TRBV20-1|few
TGCAGTGCTAATCGGGGACAGGCGACCTACGAGCAGTACTTC
CSANRGQATYEQYF
>TRBJ2-1|.|TRBV28|.
TGTGCCAGCAGTTTGGTGGGGGAGCGTTACAATGAGCAGTTCTTC
CASSLVGERYNEQFF
>TRBJ2-3|TRBD2|TRBV5-1|few
TGCGCCAGCAGCCTGCCCCCAAAGCGGGGGAGCACAGATACGCAGTATTTT
CASSLPPKRGSTDTQYF
>TRBJ2-1|TRBD2|TRBV10-3|few
TGTGCCATCAGTTCCCCCGCCGGGACTAGCGGTTACAATGAGCAGTTCTTC
CAISSPAGTSGYNEQFF
>TRBJ2-3|.|TRBV20-1|.
TGCAGTGCTAGAGAATCTAGCACAGATACGCAGTATTTT
CSARESSTDTQYF
>TRBJ2-1|.|TRBV11-2|.
TGTGCCAGCAGCTACGGAGGGCCACGGAACAATGAGCAGTTCTTC
CASSYGGPRNNEQFF
>TRBJ1-2|TRBD1|TRBV5-1|.
TGCGCCAGCAGCTTGTTTTCAGGGGGTAACTATGGCTACACCTTC
CASSLFSGGNYGYTF